The 9 T cell receptor beta chains below come from one sample, sequenced in a study of cytomegalovirus exposure and HLA in healthy donors. Amplification used 60 Vbeta primers and 13 Jbeta primers. The data were produced by immunoSEQ multiplex PCR, yet TCRdb's version contains in-frame clones alone and is incomplete. Of some 140,000 clones listed, roughly 80% were seen once; the top ten hold approximately 2.1%. The sequenced material came from PBMCs. The receptors derive from a man aged 25 to 40 in good health and CMV-seronegative.

This chain connects TRBV5-1 to TRBJ2-3, with 14 bases identical to TRBD2. CDR1 and CDR2 (germline): SGHRS, YFSETQ. The CDR3 has 18 amino acids. J was trimmed by 1 base and V by 0 bases; bases with no gene match: 4. CDR3 sequence (DNA): TGCGCCAGCAGCTTGGTTGGGACTAGCGGGAGCGGCACAGATACGCAGTATTTT. This gives the protein CASSLVGTSGSGTDTQYF.

The V and J genes are TRBV28 and TRBJ1-2; 9 nucleotides align to TRBD1. CDR3 size: 12 residues. In germline, CDR1 is MDHEN, CDR2 SYDVKM. The V segment lost 5 bases and the J segment 9 bases; nucleotides outside the gene matches: 4. The chain's CDR3 is CASSGDRESYTF. In nucleotides, the CDR3 is TGTGCCAGCAGTGGGGACAGGGAGAGCTACACCTTC.

This clone was counted a few times. An end of the junction does not agree with germline; a read error may underlie this. The V gene is TRBV7-7, the J gene TRBJ2-2; 7 nucleotides line up with TRBD1. Germline lookup yields CDR1 SSHAT and CDR2 FNYEAQ (reference sequence). This CDR3 has 14 residues. The CDR3 here is CASSSGQYTGELFF. CDR3 coding DNA: TGTGCTAGCAGCTCGGGACAGTACACCGGGGAGCTGTTTTTT.

V and J are TRBV5-4 and TRBJ1-2, with D possibly being TRBD1 (5 bases). V gave up 3 bases and J gave up 7 bases, with 16 bases separating them. This CDR3 region has 14 residues. CDR1 and CDR2 from the germline V gene are SGHNT and YYREEE (reference sequence). For the CDR3, the DNA is TGTGCCAGCAGCTGGGGCCTAAGACAGCCTGGCTACACCTTC. Its protein is CASSWGLRQPGYTF.

This rearrangement joins TRBV5-6 to TRBJ2-5; 8 nucleotides match TRBD1. The J call is uncertain, as TRBJ2-7 better fits the DNA end. Germline values: CDR1 SGHDT, CDR2 YYEEEE. The CDR3 covers 16 residues. CDR3 in DNA: TGTGCCAGCAGGCGTGGGACAGGCCTCGGGGCCTACGAGCAGTACTTC. Its protein product is CASRRGTGLGAYEQYF.

Concerning this clone: Compared with germline, one end of the junction differs, possibly owing to a read error. The chain couples TRBV19 to TRBJ2-6, with 7 bases matching TRBD1. Germline CDR1 and CDR2: LNHDA and SQIVND (reference sequence). CDR3 length: 18 amino acids. The CDR3 spells CASIIAGTANSGANVLTF. CDR3 nucleotide sequence: TGTGCCAGTATTATAGCCGGGACAGCTAACTCTGGGGCCAACGTCCTGACTTTC.

The chain joins TRBV19 to TRBJ1-1; TRBD1 is a possible D gene (6 bases). V lost 6 bases and J 5 bases, leaving 16 bases between the germline ends. CDR1 and CDR2 from the germline V gene are LNHDA and SQIVND (reference sequence). CDR3 length: 14 residues. This CDR3 is CASSIQGIRTEAFF. CDR3 coding DNA: TGTGCCAGTAGCATACAGGGCATCAGGACTGAAGCTTTCTTT.

CDR3 sequence (DNA): TGTGCCAGCAGCTGGGCCCCAGGAAGTACTGAAGCTTTCTTT. Its protein is CASSWAPGSTEAFF. V usage is TRBV5-5 and J usage is TRBJ1-1, with D unresolved. Trimming stripped 3 bases from V and 5 bases from J, with 14 bases between. Per germline, CDR1 SGHKS and CDR2 YYEKEE (reference sequence). CDR3 length: 14 amino acids.

As to this clone: At one end, the junction sequence differs from germline, possibly due to a read error. The rearrangement uses TRBV5-8 and TRBJ2-1, with 10 bases fitting TRBD1. Germline V CDR1 and CDR2: SGHTS, YDEGEE. This CDR3 region has 11 residues. CDR3 in amino acids: CASSIRDRGIF. The CDR3, as DNA: TGTGCCAGCAGTATCCGGGACAGGGGTATCTTC.